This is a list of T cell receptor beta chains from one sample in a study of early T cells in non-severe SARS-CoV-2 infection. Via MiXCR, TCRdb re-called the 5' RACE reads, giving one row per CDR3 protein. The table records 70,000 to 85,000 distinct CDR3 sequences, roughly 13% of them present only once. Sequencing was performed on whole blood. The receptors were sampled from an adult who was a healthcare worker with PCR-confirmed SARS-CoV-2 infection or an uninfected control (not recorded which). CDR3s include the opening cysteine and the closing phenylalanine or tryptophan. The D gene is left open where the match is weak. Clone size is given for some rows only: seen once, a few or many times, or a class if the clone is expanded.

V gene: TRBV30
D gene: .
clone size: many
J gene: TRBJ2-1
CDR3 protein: CAWTHDNEQFF
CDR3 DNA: TGTGCCTGGACCCATGACAATGAGCAGTTCTTC

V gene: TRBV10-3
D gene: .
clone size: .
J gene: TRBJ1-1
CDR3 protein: CAISESAGTEAFF
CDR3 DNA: TGTGCCATCAGTGAGTCGGCAGGCACTGAAGCTTTCTTT

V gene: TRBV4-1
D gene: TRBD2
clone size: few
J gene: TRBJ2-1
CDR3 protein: CASSQLGLAGGGHSYNEQFF
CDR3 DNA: TGCGCCAGCAGCCAGCTGGGACTAGCGGGAGGGGGACACTCCTACAATGAGCAGTTCTTC

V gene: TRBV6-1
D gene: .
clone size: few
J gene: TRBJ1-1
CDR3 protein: CASSEAKGPFTEAFF
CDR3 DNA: TGTGCCAGCAGTGAAGCGAAGGGCCCGTTCACTGAAGCTTTCTTT

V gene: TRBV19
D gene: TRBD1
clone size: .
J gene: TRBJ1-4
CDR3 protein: CASTPTGEDEKLFF
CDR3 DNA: TGTGCCAGTACCCCGACAGGGGAAGATGAAAAACTGTTTTTT

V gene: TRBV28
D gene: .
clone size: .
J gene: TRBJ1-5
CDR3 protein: CASSYLTGTQPQHF
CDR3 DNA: TGTGCCAGCAGTTATCTAACAGGGACTCAGCCCCAGCATTTT

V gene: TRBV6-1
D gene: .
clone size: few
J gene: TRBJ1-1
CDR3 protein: CASSEIGRVNTEAFF
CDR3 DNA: TGTGCCAGCAGTGAAATTGGCAGGGTGAACACTGAAGCTTTCTTT

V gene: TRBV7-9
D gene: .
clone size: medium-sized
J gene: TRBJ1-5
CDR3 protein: CASSLASINQPQHF
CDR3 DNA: TGTGCCAGCAGCTTAGCCAGCATCAATCAGCCCCAGCATTTT

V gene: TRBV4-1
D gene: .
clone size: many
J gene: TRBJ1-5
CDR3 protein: CASSQDRSPNQPQHF
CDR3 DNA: TGCGCCAGCAGCCAAGATCGGAGCCCTAATCAGCCCCAGCATTTT

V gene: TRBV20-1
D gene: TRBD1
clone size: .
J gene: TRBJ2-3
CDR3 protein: CSARDGRKWDRGTDTQYF
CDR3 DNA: TGCAGTGCTAGAGATGGGAGAAAGTGGGACAGGGGAACAGATACGCAGTATTTT

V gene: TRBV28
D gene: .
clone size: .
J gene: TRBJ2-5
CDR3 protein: CASSIPNGRRWTQYF
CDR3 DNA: TGTGCCAGCAGTATTCCAAACGGACGGAGATGGACCCAGTACTTC

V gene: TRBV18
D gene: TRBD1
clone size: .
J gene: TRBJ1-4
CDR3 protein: CASSQGTAEKLFF
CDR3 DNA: TGTGCCAGCTCCCAAGGGACAGCCGAAAAACTGTTTTTT

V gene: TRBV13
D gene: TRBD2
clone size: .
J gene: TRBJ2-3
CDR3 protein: CASSFGLAGPPTDTQYF
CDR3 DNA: TGTGCCAGCAGCTTCGGACTAGCGGGGCCCCCCACAGATACGCAGTATTTT

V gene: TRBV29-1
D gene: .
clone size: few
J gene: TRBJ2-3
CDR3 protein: CSVRDVSDTQYF
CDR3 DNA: TGCAGCGTACGGGACGTCTCAGATACGCAGTATTTT

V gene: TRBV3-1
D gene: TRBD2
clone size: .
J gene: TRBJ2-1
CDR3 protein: CASSLGTSGSEQFF
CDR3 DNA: TGTGCCAGCAGCCTGGGGACTAGCGGGAGTGAGCAGTTCTTC

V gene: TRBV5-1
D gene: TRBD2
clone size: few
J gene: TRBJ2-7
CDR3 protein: CASSLSTSGGSKQYF
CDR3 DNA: TGCGCCAGCAGCTTGTCGACTAGCGGGGGGAGTAAGCAGTACTTC

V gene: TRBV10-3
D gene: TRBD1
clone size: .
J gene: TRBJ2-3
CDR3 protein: CAISSHDRATSTDTQYF
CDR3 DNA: TGTGCCATCAGTTCTCACGACAGGGCCACTAGCACAGATACGCAGTATTTT

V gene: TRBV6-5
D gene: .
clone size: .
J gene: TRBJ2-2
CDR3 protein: CASSYSGRELFF
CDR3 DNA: TGTGCCAGCAGTTACTCGGGCCGGGAGCTGTTTTTT

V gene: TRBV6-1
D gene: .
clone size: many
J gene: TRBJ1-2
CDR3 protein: CASTGAPQRANYGYTF
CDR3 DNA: TGTGCCAGCACAGGTGCTCCGCAGCGAGCTAACTATGGCTACACCTTC

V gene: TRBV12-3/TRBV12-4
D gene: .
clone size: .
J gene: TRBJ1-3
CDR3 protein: CASNRLSSGNTIYF
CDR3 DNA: TGTGCCAGCAATCGACTGTCCTCTGGAAACACCATATATTTT

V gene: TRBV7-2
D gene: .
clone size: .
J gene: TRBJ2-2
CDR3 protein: CASSLHGGTGELFF
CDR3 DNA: TGTGCCAGCAGCTTACATGGGGGCACCGGGGAGCTGTTTTTT

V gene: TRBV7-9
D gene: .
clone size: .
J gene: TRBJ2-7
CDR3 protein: CASSTEHEQYF
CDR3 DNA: TGTGCCAGCAGCACAGAGCACGAGCAGTACTTC

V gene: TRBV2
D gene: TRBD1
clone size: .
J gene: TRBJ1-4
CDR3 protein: CASRGTGFKEKLFF
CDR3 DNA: TGTGCCAGCAGAGGGACAGGGTTCAAGGAAAAACTGTTTTTT

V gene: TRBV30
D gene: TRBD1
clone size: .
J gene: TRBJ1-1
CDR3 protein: CAWSVPGQGALAAFF
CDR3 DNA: TGTGCCTGGAGTGTCCCGGGACAGGGGGCTTTGGCAGCTTTCTTT

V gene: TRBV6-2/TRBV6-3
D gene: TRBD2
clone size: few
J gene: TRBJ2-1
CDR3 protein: CASNLGLAGLYNEQFF
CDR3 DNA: TGTGCCAGCAACCTAGGACTAGCGGGACTTTACAATGAGCAGTTCTTC

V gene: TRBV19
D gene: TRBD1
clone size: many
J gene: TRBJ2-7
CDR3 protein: CASSLQGTVNYEQYF
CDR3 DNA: TGTGCCAGTAGTCTCCAGGGGACAGTTAACTACGAGCAGTACTTC